This T cell receptor (beta chain) emerged from a study of blood T cell repertoires in COVID-19. Trimming removed 4 bases at V and 5 bases at J, with 21 bases between. The length of the CDR3 is 16 residues. Germline V gene data show CDR1 as KGHSH and CDR2 as LQKENI. The data were produced by immunoSEQ multiplex PCR, yet TCRdb's version contains in-frame clones alone and is incomplete. The table lists more than 200,000 clones, roughly 88% of them singletons. This receptor was taken from a man older than 75 with acute or convalescent COVID-19. The V and J genes are TRBV18 and TRBJ2-7; D gene unclear. Material for sequencing was peripheral blood. The CDR3 protein is CASSRSFDGFADEQYF. CDR3 DNA sequence: TGTGCCAGCTCACGCAGTTTTGATGGCTTTGCGGACGAGCAGTACTTC.